One sample yielded the 16 T cell receptor beta chains listed below, sequenced in a study of PD-1 blockade in classical Hodgkin lymphoma. Relapse after autologous stem cell transplantation occurred in every patient, and brentuximab vedotin exposure varied. Profiling relied on immunoSEQ multiplex PCR, and the TCRdb table lists in-frame clones only, not all of them. Of 35,000 or so clones listed, 69% are singletons. Sequencing used peripheral blood mononuclear cells (PBMCs), obtained before the second cycle of nivolumab. The receptors originated from a human donor with classical Hodgkin lymphoma.

This clone ranks as medium-sized. This chain links TRBV6-5 with TRBJ2-7; D call uncertain. This CDR3 comprises 15 residues. V was cut by 5 bases and J by 0 bases, with 14 bases left in between. Germline loops: CDR1 MNHEY, CDR2 SVGAGI. The CDR3 region has the DNA TGTGCCAGCAGTCAAGACACATCGAGCTCCTACGAGCAGTACTTC. Translation gives CASSQDTSSSYEQYF.

This chain joins TRBV9 and TRBJ1-3, with D maybe TRBD1 (6 bases). This CDR3 is 18 amino acids long. The ends were cut back, 0 bases at V and 0 bases at J, with 16 bases in the middle. The germline gives CDR1 SGDLS, CDR2 YYNGEE. The CDR3 coding sequence is TGTGCCAGCAGCGTAGAAGGGGACACCTACATCTCTGGAAACACCATATATTTT. It encodes CASSVEGDTYISGNTIYF. The complete variable domain, with remaining parts taken from reference TRBV9 and TRBJ1-3, reads DSGVTQTPKHLITATGQRVTLRCSPRSGDLSVYWYQQSLDQGLQFLIQYYNGEERAKGNILERFSAQQFPDLHSELNLSSLELGDSALYFCASSVEGDTYISGNTIYFGEGSWLTVV.

The CDR3 loop reads CAWSSGPSLFF. In DNA, the CDR3 is TGTGCCTGGAGTTCAGGGCCTTCCCTGTTTTTT. The V gene is TRBV30, the J gene TRBJ1-4; the D gene is possibly TRBD1 (5 bases). The CDR3 is 11 amino acids. Per the germline V gene, CDR1 is GTSNPN and CDR2 is SVGIG (reference sequence). Trimming removed 2 bases at V and 14 bases at J, with 12 bases between.

The chain uses TRBV19 and TRBJ1-1, with D hard to call. Between the trimmed V and J ends, which lost 9 bases and 0 bases, there was a span of 11 bases. This CDR3 is built from 13 residues. The V gene's germline CDR1 is LNHDA and CDR2 SQIVND (reference sequence). As DNA, the CDR3 is TGTGCCAGCAAAGGAGTCTTGAACACTGAAGCTTTCTTT. This sequence encodes CASKGVLNTEAFF.

The J gene is TRBJ2-2, the V gene TRBV28; 9 nucleotides match TRBD2. The CDR3 runs 17 residues. The V gene's germline CDR1 is MDHEN and CDR2 SYDVKM. J gave up 6 bases and V 3 bases, and 11 bases lay outside the gene matches. As DNA, the CDR3 is TGTGCCAGCAGTTTGTTCGGGCTAGCGGGAAGCGCCGGGGAGCTGTTTTTT. Encoded protein: CASSLFGLAGSAGELFF.

V usage is TRBV20-1 and J usage is TRBJ2-1; D unclear. The germline CDR1 and CDR2 sequences are DFQATT and SNEGSKA (reference sequence). There are 11 residues in the CDR3. V lost 0 bases to trimming and J lost 12 bases, with 9 bases between them. This chain's CDR3 is CSAREAPGQFF. In nucleotides, the CDR3 is TGCAGTGCTAGAGAGGCGCCGGGGCAGTTCTTC.

The V call is TRBV18, the J call TRBJ1-6, with a possible D match to TRBD1 (6 bases). The CDR3 has 16 residues. CDR1 and CDR2 from the germline V gene are KGHSH and LQKENI. V lost 5 bases, J lost 5 bases, and 16 bases lay in between. The DNA of the CDR3 is TGTGCCAGCTCAAAATTAGGACAGACAAATAATTCACCCCTCCACTTT. It translates to CASSKLGQTNNSPLHF.

The chain recombines TRBV5-1 with TRBJ2-1; D possibly uses TRBD1 or TRBD2 (6 bases each). The V gene's germline CDR1 is SGHRS and CDR2 YFSETQ. This CDR3 comprises 15 residues. The germline V and J ends were trimmed by 4 bases and 7 bases, with 18 bases remaining between them. The CDR3 region is CASSTGQTSSNEQFF. As DNA, the CDR3 is TGCGCCAGCAGCACTGGACAGACTAGTTCTAATGAGCAGTTCTTC.

The V call is TRBV5-6, the J call TRBJ2-7; 8 positions match TRBD1. CDR1 and CDR2 from the germline V gene are SGHDT and YYEEEE. J gave up 2 bases and V 2 bases, and 15 bases lay outside the gene matches. The CDR3 is made up of 18 amino acids. This CDR3 reads CASSLTIALDRVPYEQYF. Written as DNA, the CDR3 is TGTGCCAGCAGCTTAACTATTGCGTTGGACAGGGTCCCCTACGAGCAGTACTTC.

The V call is TRBV7-6, the J call TRBJ2-5; 7 nucleotides agree with TRBD2. CDR1 and CDR2 (germline): SGHVS, FNYEAQ. This CDR3 has 15 residues. Unmatched junction bases numbered 10, after V lost 5 bases and J lost 4 bases. CDR3 protein: CASSEQGLVPETQYF. The CDR3 bases are TGTGCCAGCAGCGAACAAGGACTAGTTCCAGAGACCCAGTACTTC.

V and J are TRBV10-3 and TRBJ2-2, with no clear D. The CDR3 is 13 residues long. Germline V gene sequence: CDR1 ENHRY, CDR2 SYGVKD. Deletions cut 8 bases from V and 0 bases from J, with 7 bases between. The CDR3 DNA reads as TGTGCCATCGGCGGAACGAACACCGGGGAGCTGTTTTTT. Translation: CAIGGTNTGELFF.

J is TRBJ2-3 and V is TRBV7-3; 7 bases match TRBD1. The CDR3 contains 15 residues. Germline assignment: CDR1 SGHTA and CDR2 FQGTGA. Unmatched junction bases numbered 7, after V lost 5 bases and J lost 2 bases. CDR3 protein: CASSPGGDLTDTQYF. The CDR3 bases are TGTGCCAGCAGCCCAGGGGGAGACCTCACAGATACGCAGTATTTT.

The V call is TRBV7-3, the J call TRBJ2-3, with 12 bases aligning to TRBD2. Germline V lookup: CDR1 SGHTA, CDR2 FQGTGA. The J segment lost 2 bases and the V segment lost 8 bases, leaving 11 bases of the junction unmatched. The CDR3 contains 17 residues. The CDR3 is CASSELAGGPTTDTQYF. CDR3 nucleotides: TGTGCCAGCTCCGAGCTAGCGGGAGGGCCTACCACAGATACGCAGTATTTT. The entire variable domain, with the rest obtained from reference TRBV7-3 and TRBJ2-3, is as follows: GAGVSQTPSNKVTEKGKYVELRCDPISGHTALYWYRQSLGQGPEFLIYFQGTGAADDSGLPNDRFFAVRPEGSVSTLKIQRTERGDSAVYLCASSELAGGPTTDTQYFGPGTRLTVL.

The chain is built from TRBV4-2 and TRBJ1-1, with D uncertain. This CDR3 is built from 14 residues. Looked up from germline, CDR1 is LGHNA and CDR2 is YNFKEQ. With 0 bases removed from V and 7 bases from J, the gap between germline ends came to 12 bases. Here the CDR3 reads CASSQERQSREAFF. The CDR3 region has the DNA TGTGCCAGCAGCCAAGAACGCCAGAGCCGTGAAGCTTTCTTT.

By share, this clone counts as medium-sized. The rearrangement joins TRBV19 to TRBJ1-2; the D gene is possibly TRBD1 (6 bases). CDR1 is LNHDA, CDR2 SQIVND, per germline (reference sequence). V shed 1 base and J shed 9 bases, with 15 bases lying between them. CDR3 length: 14 residues. The CDR3 DNA reads as TGTGCCAGTAGTATAGTTGGGGGCTCTCCGCGCTACACCTTC. Its translation is CASSIVGGSPRYTF.

The chain recombines TRBV2 with TRBJ1-4, with D maybe TRBD1 (6 bases). V lost 5 bases to trimming and J lost 5 bases, with 12 bases between them. Germline lookup yields CDR1 SNHLY and CDR2 FYNNEI. This CDR3 contains 14 residues. The CDR3 sequence: CASSPQGLNEKLFF. CDR3 coding DNA: TGTGCCAGCAGTCCACAGGGCTTAAATGAAAAACTGTTTTTT.